These 14 T cell receptor beta chains came from one sample sequenced in a study of technical replicates of blood from a few donors. Repertoires were generated with immunoSEQ multiplex PCR, while TCRdb's copy carries only in-frame clones and drops some. The sample has roughly 80,000 clones; 90% to 95% are singletons. Sample: T cells isolated from PBMCs. The receptors derive from a human donor in good health.

V usage is TRBV11-2 and J usage is TRBJ1-2, with D hard to call. Trimming removed 5 bases from V and 1 base from J, with 8 bases in between. CDR3 length: 13 amino acids. The germline CDR1 and CDR2 sequences are SGHAT and FQNNGV. CDR3 bases: TGTGCCAGCAGCCCCCGTCGTAACTATGGCTACACCTTC. It encodes CASSPRRNYGYTF. The full variable domain, rest sourced from reference TRBV11-2 and TRBJ1-2, is EAGVAQSPRYKIIEKRQSVAFWCNPISGHATLYWYQQILGQGPKLLIQFQNNGVVDDSQLPKDRFSAERLKGVDSTLKIQPAKLEDSAVYLCASSPRRNYGYTFGSGTRLTVV.

This chain joins TRBV7-9 and TRBJ2-1; D call uncertain. Germline V gene sequence: CDR1 SEHNR, CDR2 FQNEAQ (reference sequence). Trimming stripped 5 bases from V and 10 bases from J, with 15 bases between. This CDR3 is 13 amino acids long. The CDR3 DNA reads as TGTGCCAGCAGCCTCCCCTCGGCGGAAGAGCAGTTCTTC. Amino acids: CASSLPSAEEQFF. Supplemented by reference TRBV7-9 and TRBJ2-1, the full variable domain reads DTGVSQNPRHKITKRGQNVTFRCDPISEHNRLYWYRQTLGQGPEFLTYFQNEAQLEKSRLLSDRFSAERPKGSFSTLEIQRTEQGDSAMYLCASSLPSAEEQFFGPGTRLTVL.

V and J are TRBV9 and TRBJ2-7, with 9 bases lining up with TRBD1. The CDR3 has 13 amino acids. With V trimmed by 5 bases and J by 8 bases, 8 bases remained unmatched. Germline CDR1 reads SGDLS; CDR2 reads YYNGEE. Here the CDR3 DNA reads TGTGCCAGCAGTACAGGGGGCGAAGTTCAGCAGTACTTC. This translates into CASSTGGEVQQYF.

This chain links TRBV28 with TRBJ1-4; D might be TRBD1 (6 bases). Germline V gene lookup returns CDR1 MDHEN and CDR2 SYDVKM. The CDR3 length is 14 residues. Trimming stripped 2 bases from V and 7 bases from J, with 11 bases between. CDR3 residues: CASSLGGGGEKLFF. The DNA of the CDR3 is TGTGCCAGCAGTTTAGGGGGGGGCGGTGAAAAACTGTTTTTT.

The chain recombines TRBV9 with TRBJ2-7, with TRBD2 as a possible D gene (6 bases). The CDR3 loop spans 15 amino acids. The germline V gene has CDR1 SGDLS and CDR2 YYNGEE. Trimming shortened V by 3 bases and J by 1 base, and 14 bases separated the two germline ends. CDR3 nucleotides: TGTGCCAGCAGCGCTAGCGCGCTGGTATCCTACGAGCAGTACTTC. Residues: CASSASALVSYEQYF.

This chain uses TRBV19 with TRBJ2-1; TRBD2 matches 7 bases. Trimming at V came to 3 bases and at J to 2 bases, leaving 4 bases not matched to a gene. Germline CDR1 LNHDA, CDR2 SQIVND (reference sequence). The CDR3 runs to 15 residues. The CDR3 sequence: CASSIGGGTYNEQFF. The CDR3 DNA reads TGTGCCAGTAGTATCGGCGGGGGAACCTACAATGAGCAGTTCTTC.

The rearrangement uses TRBV7-2 and TRBJ2-7, with 8 bases that match TRBD2. From germline, CDR1 is SGHTA and CDR2 FQGNSA. With 5 bases clipped from V and 3 bases from J, the junction kept 3 bases outside the gene matches. The CDR3 has 13 amino acids. CDR3 nucleotide sequence: TGTGCCAGCAGCCGAACTAGCGGCTACGAGCAGTACTTC. Its translation is CASSRTSGYEQYF.

A few counts support this clone. The V call is TRBV5-4, the J call TRBJ1-6; 7 bases map to TRBD1. There are 15 residues in the CDR3. V shed 2 bases and J 5 bases; nucleotides not matched to a gene: 4. Germline assignment: CDR1 SGHNT and CDR2 YYREEE (reference sequence). CDR3 loop: CASSFWDSNNSPLHF. The CDR3, as DNA: TGTGCCAGCAGCTTCTGGGACAGTAATAATTCACCCCTCCACTTT.

This clone was counted once. The genes are TRBV1 and TRBJ2-6; TRBD1, the table's D call, lacks a check against the DNA. TRBV1 is a documented pseudogene. This CDR3 is built from 13 residues. CDR3 in DNA: TGCACCAGCAGGGGCAGTCGGGCCAACGTCCTGACTTTC. It encodes CTSRGSRANVLTF.

The rearrangement uses TRBV30 and TRBJ1-4; no firm D call. Germline values: CDR1 GTSNPN, CDR2 SVGIG (reference sequence). V dropped 2 bases and J dropped 5 bases, with 15 bases sitting between them. CDR3 size: 15 residues. In DNA form, the CDR3 reads TGTGCCTGGAGTACTCTACGGACGGGAAATGAAAAACTGTTTTTT. Its translation is CAWSTLRTGNEKLFF. The variable domain in full, completed from reference TRBV30 and TRBJ1-4, reads SQTIHQWPATLVQPVGSPLSLECTVEGTSNPNLYWYRQAAGRGLQLLFYSVGIGQISSEVPQNLSASRPQDRQFILSSKKLLLSDSGFYLCAWSTLRTGNEKLFFGSGTQLSVL.

The chain joins TRBV5-1 to TRBJ2-2; 9 bases are shared with TRBD2. This CDR3 is built from 18 residues. Per germline, CDR1 SGHRS and CDR2 YFSETQ. The ends lost 4 bases at V and 0 bases at J; junction bases unmatched: 10. The CDR3 here is CASSEGAAGGTNTGELFF. CDR3 coding DNA: TGCGCCAGCAGCGAGGGCGCAGCGGGGGGCACGAACACCGGGGAGCTGTTTTTT.

The chain employs TRBV21-1 and TRBJ1-4. TRBV21-1 is a recognized pseudogene. The CDR3 extends over 20 amino acids. Here the CDR3 reads CASSKKSGVRSFVRDEKLFF. CDR3 nucleotide sequence: TGTGCCAGCAGCAAAAAATCCGGGGTGAGGAGTTTCGTCCGTGATGAAAAACTGTTTTTT.

The gene calls are TRBV7-9 and TRBJ1-1, with a weak D call TRBD1 (5 bases). Trimming removed 1 base at V and 1 base at J, with 7 bases between. This CDR3 has 14 residues. CDR1 and CDR2 from the germline V gene are SEHNR and FQNEAQ (reference sequence). CDR3 in amino acids: CASSLGTRNTEAFF. The CDR3 nucleotides read TGTGCCAGCAGCTTAGGGACACGGAACACTGAAGCTTTCTTT. The complete variable domain, with remaining parts taken from reference TRBV7-9 and TRBJ1-1, reads DTGVSQNPRHKITKRGQNVTFRCDPISEHNRLYWYRQTLGQGPEFLTYFQNEAQLEKSRLLSDRFSAERPKGSFSTLEIQRTEQGDSAMYLCASSLGTRNTEAFFGQGTRLTVV.

J is TRBJ2-3 and V is TRBV29-1; a possible D gene is TRBD2 (6 bases). V was cut by 7 bases and J by 1 base, with 15 bases left in between. Per the germline V gene, CDR1 is SQVTM and CDR2 is ANQGSEA. The CDR3 runs to 14 residues. The CDR3 sequence is CSGRALGGTDTQYF. The CDR3 bases are TGCAGCGGGAGGGCTCTCGGCGGCACAGATACGCAGTATTTT.